The 17 T cell receptor beta chains reported below all come from one sample, sequenced in a study of shared clonotypes between healthy human individuals. Repertoires were generated with immunoSEQ multiplex PCR, while TCRdb's copy carries only in-frame clones and drops some. The repertoire consists of a few million clones, with 93% occurring once and the leading ten covering roughly 1.7%. Positively selected for CCR7, the CD45RO-negative cells used as naive CD8 cells excluded terminally differentiated effector memory CD45RA+ cells. Sequencing input: naive CD8+ T cells from PBMCs. The receptor source for this set is a young man in good health. Some clones in this sample may be carry-over from other donors' samples.

The CDR3 reads CASSLPSGGQHQETQYF. CDR3 bases: TGTGCCAGCAGCCTTCCGTCCGGGGGGCAGCACCAAGAGACCCAGTACTTC. This chain uses TRBV7-8 with TRBJ2-5, with a tentative D call TRBD2 (7 bases). Germline-derived CDR1 and CDR2 are SGHVS and FQNEAQ. CDR3 length: 17 amino acids. V lost 5 bases and J 0 bases, leaving 19 bases between the germline ends.

The CDR3 region has the DNA TGTGCCAGCAGCGGGACAGGGACCTCTAGCAATCAGCCCCAGCATTTT. Translated: CASSGTGTSSNQPQHF. The rearrangement uses TRBV27 and TRBJ1-5; 9 nucleotides line up with TRBD1. Trimming at V came to 6 bases and at J to 0 bases, leaving 6 bases not matched to a gene. Germline assignment: CDR1 MNHEY and CDR2 SMNVEV (reference sequence). The CDR3 has 16 residues.

This rearrangement joins TRBV27 to TRBJ2-7; 7 nucleotides match TRBD2. The CDR3 runs to 15 residues. Germline V lookup: CDR1 MNHEY, CDR2 SMNVEV (reference sequence). The J segment lost 5 bases and the V segment lost 2 bases, leaving 9 bases of the junction unmatched. CDR3: CASSLAPGGSNEQYF. The CDR3 nucleotides are TGTGCCAGCAGTTTAGCCCCTGGCGGGAGCAACGAGCAGTACTTC.

The chain uses TRBV11-2 and TRBJ2-1; TRBD2 matches at 15 bases. The CDR3 contains 18 residues. In germline, CDR1 is SGHAT, CDR2 FQNNGV. V shed 1 base and J 6 bases; nucleotides not matched to a gene: 7. The CDR3 reads CASSLAPGLAGGPNEQFF. The CDR3 coding sequence is TGTGCCAGCAGCTTAGCCCCGGGACTAGCGGGAGGTCCCAATGAGCAGTTCTTC. The full variable domain, in which reference TRBV11-2 and TRBJ2-1 provide the parts outside the CDR3, is EAGVAQSPRYKIIEKRQSVAFWCNPISGHATLYWYQQILGQGPKLLIQFQNNGVVDDSQLPKDRFSAERLKGVDSTLKIQPAKLEDSAVYLCASSLAPGLAGGPNEQFFGPGTRLTVL.

In regard to this clone: Distinct nucleotide sequences in the sample also encode this CDR3. The chain has TRBV11-3 and TRBJ2-7; the D is unclear. Germline-derived CDR1 and CDR2 are SGHNT and YENEEA. This CDR3 has 13 residues. Trimming stripped 3 bases from V and 6 bases from J, with 12 bases between. This CDR3 is CASSFHPGSEQYF. The DNA of the CDR3 is TGTGCCAGCAGCTTCCACCCAGGATCCGAGCAGTACTTC.

This chain links TRBV13 with TRBJ1-1; D perhaps matches TRBD1 (6 bases). Between the trimmed V and J ends, which lost 3 bases and 8 bases, there was a span of 22 bases. The CDR3 length is 16 residues. The germline V gene has CDR1 PRHDT and CDR2 FYEKMQ (reference sequence). This CDR3 reads CASSFQRVGGQPEAFF. The CDR3 DNA is TGTGCCAGCAGCTTTCAAAGGGTCGGGGGCCAGCCGGAAGCTTTCTTT.

This chain links TRBV19 with TRBJ2-1; the D gene could be TRBD1 or TRBD2 (6 bases each). The V and J ends lost 7 bases and 2 bases respectively, with 12 bases between them. The germline gives CDR1 LNHDA, CDR2 SQIVND (reference sequence). This CDR3 comprises 14 residues. The DNA for the CDR3 is TGTGCCAGTAAGGTGGGGGGCGCCTACAATGAGCAGTTCTTC. This translates into CASKVGGAYNEQFF.

The chain has TRBV28 and TRBJ2-3; 7 bases agree with TRBD2. Germline V gene data show CDR1 as MDHEN and CDR2 as SYDVKM. V dropped 1 base and J dropped 2; count of bases not matched to a gene: 6. CDR3 length: 16 amino acids. The CDR3 loop reads CASSLFGGGDTDTQYF. The CDR3 nucleotides read TGTGCCAGCAGTTTATTCGGGGGAGGGGACACAGATACGCAGTATTTT.

The chain joins TRBV11-2 to TRBJ2-3, with D uncertain. The V gene's germline CDR1 is SGHAT and CDR2 FQNNGV. The CDR3 sequence is 16 residues long. Trimming pared 1 base from V and 3 bases from J, leaving 14 bases between. CDR3 nucleotides: TGTGCCAGCAGCTTAGGCGGCTTAGCATGGACAGATACGCAGTATTTT. Protein product: CASSLGGLAWTDTQYF.

This sequence joins TRBV7-9 and TRBJ2-1; D call uncertain. CDR3 size: 12 residues. The V end lost 5 bases, the J end lost 7 bases, and 9 bases lay between the germline ends. CDR1 and CDR2 (germline): SEHNR, FQNEAQ (reference sequence). DNA for the CDR3: TGTGCCAGCAGCACCATACCGAATGAGCAGTTCTTC. Amino acid sequence: CASSTIPNEQFF.

About this clone itself: This specimen includes other DNA sequences encoding the same CDR3. The rearrangement uses TRBV11-2 and TRBJ2-7; D is tentatively TRBD1 or TRBD2 (5 bases each). Trimming took 5 bases from V and 0 from J, leaving 11 bases between them. Per the germline V gene, CDR1 is SGHAT and CDR2 is FQNNGV. There are 14 residues in the CDR3. The CDR3 spells CASSTSGTSYEQYF. The DNA of the CDR3 is TGTGCCAGCAGCACCTCCGGGACCTCCTACGAGCAGTACTTC.

The rearrangement links TRBV7-9 to TRBJ2-7; tentatively, D is TRBD2 (6 bases). The CDR3 is made up of 13 amino acids. Trimming removed 2 bases from V and 5 bases from J, with 10 bases in between. Germline CDR1 reads SEHNR; CDR2 reads FQNEAQ (reference sequence). CDR3 sequence (DNA): TGTGCCAGCAGCTTAAAGACTAGTCACGAGCAGTACTTC. Translation: CASSLKTSHEQYF.

The chain has TRBV7-6 and TRBJ2-1; D remains unclear. The CDR3 has 13 amino acids. V was trimmed by 3 bases and J by 8 bases, leaving 11 bases between them. The V gene's germline CDR1 is SGHVS and CDR2 FNYEAQ. Written as DNA, the CDR3 is TGTGCCAGCAGCTTCAGACTCGATCATGAGCAGTTCTTC. This translates into CASSFRLDHEQFF. Using reference TRBV7-6 and TRBJ2-1 for the parts outside the CDR3, the full variable domain is GAGVSQSPRYKVTKRGQDVALRCDPISGHVSLYWYRQALGQGPEFLTYFNYEAQQDKSGLPNDRFSAERPEGSISTLTIQRTEQRDSAMYRCASSFRLDHEQFFGPGTRLTVL.

This clone was counted once. The rearrangement uses TRBV4-1 and TRBJ1-2; TRBD1 aligns across 7 bases. V gave up 4 bases and J gave up 3 bases; unmatched junction bases: 8. CDR1 is MGHRA, CDR2 YSYEKL, per germline. The CDR3 length is 15 residues. CDR3: CASSPGAGGYYGYTF. The DNA of the CDR3 is TGCGCCAGCAGCCCAGGGGCAGGGGGATACTATGGCTACACCTTC.

This clone was seen a single time. V gene TRBV30 combines with J gene TRBJ2-1; 8 positions agree with TRBD1. Germline loops: CDR1 GTSNPN, CDR2 SVGIG (reference sequence). The CDR3 is made up of 15 amino acids. The junction had 9 bases not matched to a gene; V was cut back by 0 bases and J by 8 bases. The CDR3 region is CAWSVRTGGNDEQFF. DNA for the CDR3: TGTGCCTGGAGTGTACGTACAGGGGGTAACGATGAGCAGTTCTTC.

The genes are TRBV27 and TRBJ2-1; TRBD2 matches at 7 bases. After removal of 2 bases from V and 7 bases from J, the junction contained 8 bases not matched to a gene. The length of the CDR3 is 15 residues. CDR1 MNHEY and CDR2 SMNVEV come from the germline V gene (reference sequence). CDR3 nucleotide sequence: TGTGCCAGCAGTTTAACGGCGGGAGTTAGGAATGAGCAGTTCTTC. Translating it yields CASSLTAGVRNEQFF.

A remark on this clone: Other nucleotide sequences from this sample produce the same CDR3. The V call is TRBV9, the J call TRBJ2-3, with 7 bases lining up with TRBD2. J gave up 0 bases and V 5 bases, and 3 bases lay outside the gene matches. The CDR3 extends over 14 amino acids. Germline assignment: CDR1 SGDLS and CDR2 YYNGEE. The CDR3 protein is CASSVSGSTDTQYF. The CDR3, as DNA: TGTGCCAGCAGTGTTAGCGGGAGCACAGATACGCAGTATTTT.